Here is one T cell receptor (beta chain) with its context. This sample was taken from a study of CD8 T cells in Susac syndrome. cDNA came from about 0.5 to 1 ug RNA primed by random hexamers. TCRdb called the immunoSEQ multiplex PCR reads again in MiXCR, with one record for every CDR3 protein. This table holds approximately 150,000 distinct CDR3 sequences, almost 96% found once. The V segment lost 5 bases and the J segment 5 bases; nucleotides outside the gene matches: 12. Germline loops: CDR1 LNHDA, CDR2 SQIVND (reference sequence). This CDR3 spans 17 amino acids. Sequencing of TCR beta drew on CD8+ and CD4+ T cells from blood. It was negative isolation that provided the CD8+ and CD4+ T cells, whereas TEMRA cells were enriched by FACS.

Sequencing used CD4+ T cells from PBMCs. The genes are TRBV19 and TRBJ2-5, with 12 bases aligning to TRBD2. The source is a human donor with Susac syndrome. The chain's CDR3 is CASSPILAGGRGETQYF. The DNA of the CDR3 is TGTGCCAGTAGTCCGATACTAGCGGGAGGCCGGGGGGAGACCCAGTACTTC.